The 25 T cell receptor beta chains below were found in one sample sequenced in a study of blood T cells in healthy people across ages. Primers used in a second PCR of about 7 to 12 cycles were a sample-barcoded 5' primer and a J-beta primer mix. TCRdb redid the calling of the 5' RACE reads with MiXCR, one entry per CDR3 protein. The table includes over 1,500,000 distinct CDR3 sequences, about 49% detected once. The material sequenced was blood. The receptors originated from a woman in her thirties or forties in good health.

This clonotype was seen a few times. The V call is TRBV5-1, the J call TRBJ2-5, with D maybe TRBD2 (6 bases). V lost 5 bases, J lost 2 bases, and 16 bases lay in between. CDR3 length equals 15 residues. Germline V gives CDR1 SGHRS, CDR2 YFSETQ. CDR3 coding DNA: TGCGCCAGCAGATGGACTACCTCCCCGCAAGAGACCCAGTACTTC. Translating gives CASRWTTSPQETQYF.

V and J are TRBV7-2 and TRBJ1-3; D not resolved. Per germline, CDR1 SGHTA and CDR2 FQGNSA. The ends were cut back, 0 bases at V and 4 bases at J, with 10 bases in the middle. CDR3 length: 15 residues. This CDR3 reads CASSLATQRGNTIYF. DNA of the CDR3: TGTGCCAGCAGCTTAGCAACCCAGCGGGGAAACACCATATATTTT.

This clonotype appeared a few times. This chain connects TRBV20-1 to TRBJ1-5, with D maybe TRBD1 (6 bases). The CDR3 is 16 residues long. Trimming left V 5 bases short and J 0 bases short, with 17 bases between. From germline, CDR1 is DFQATT and CDR2 SNEGSKA (reference sequence). CDR3 sequence: CSALGIQGYSNQPQHF. The CDR3 bases are TGCAGTGCTCTAGGGATACAGGGATATAGCAATCAGCCCCAGCATTTT.

About this clonotype itself: One junction end disagrees with the germline gene, perhaps due to a read error. This sequence joins TRBV20-1 and TRBJ2-1; 11 bases line up with TRBD1. This CDR3 comprises 17 residues. Germline V gives CDR1 DFQATT, CDR2 SNEGSKA (reference sequence). The CDR3 loop is CSARDLGTGGNYDEQFF. CDR3 nucleotides: TGCAGTGCTAGAGACCTCGGGACAGGGGGTAACTACGATGAGCAGTTCTTC.

This clonotype was counted only a few times. This chain joins TRBV15 and TRBJ2-5; D ambiguous. Germline CDR1 reads LNHNV; CDR2 reads YYDKDF (reference sequence). This CDR3 comprises 15 residues. V was pared by 0 bases and J by 4 bases, with 12 bases between. Written as DNA, the CDR3 is TGTGCCACCAGCAGAGAAAGATGGGCCGGAGAGACCCAGTACTTC. Encoded protein: CATSRERWAGETQYF.

The chain recombines TRBV20-1 with TRBJ2-4; D assignment may be TRBD1 or TRBD2 (6 bases each). The last part of the DNA fits TRBJ2-5 better; the J call may be wrong. This CDR3 region has 14 residues. Looked up from germline, CDR1 is DFQATT and CDR2 is SNEGSKA (reference sequence). CDR3 DNA: TGCAGTGCTAGTTTCCGGGGGCTTAGGGAGACCCAGTACTTC. Translated, it gives CSASFRGLRETQYF.

This clonotype showed up just a few times. The chain is built from TRBV20-1 and TRBJ1-2; 7 bases match TRBD1. CDR1 DFQATT and CDR2 SNEGSKA come from the germline V gene (reference sequence). V shed 1 base, J shed 6 bases, and the junction held 5 bases outside the gene matches. CDR3 length equals 13 residues. CDR3 amino acids: CSARAPDRDGYTF. CDR3 in DNA: TGCAGTGCTAGAGCCCCCGACAGGGATGGCTACACCTTC.

This clonotype has more than one count but fewer than ten. The chain joins TRBV12-3 or TRBV12-4 to TRBJ2-3, with 9 bases identical to TRBD2. The CDR3 length is 15 residues. After removal of 4 bases from V and 2 bases from J, the junction contained 4 bases not matched to a gene. The DNA of the CDR3 is TGTGCCAGCAGTTCTAGCGGGGTCAACACAGATACGCAGTATTTT. Protein product: CASSSSGVNTDTQYF.

This rearrangement joins TRBV28 to TRBJ2-5, with D perhaps matching TRBD1 (6 bases). CDR3 length equals 13 residues. CDR1 and CDR2 (germline): MDHEN, SYDVKM. V was shortened by 5 bases and J by 3 bases, with 10 bases between the two germline ends. The CDR3 DNA is TGTGCCAGCAGTCAGGGGAATAAAGAGACCCAGTACTTC. Protein sequence: CASSQGNKETQYF.

The genes are TRBV6-2 or TRBV6-3 and TRBJ2-1, with D tentatively TRBD2 (5 bases). Germline CDR1 reads MNHEY; CDR2 reads SVGEGT. The CDR3 has 14 amino acids. Trimming took off 6 bases at V and 8 bases at J, with 17 bases between the two ends. The CDR3 nucleotides are TGTGCCAGCAGCCCAAGCGGTGAATCCGATGAGCAGTTCTTC. This encodes CASSPSGESDEQFF.

CDR3 region: CSVGLGSSGNTIYF. In nucleotides, the CDR3 is TGCAGCGTTGGATTAGGGTCCTCTGGAAACACCATATATTTT. This chain joins TRBV29-1 and TRBJ1-3, with D unclear. The CDR3 contains 14 residues. Germline CDR1 and CDR2: SQVTM and ANQGSEA. The V gene lost 4 bases and the J gene lost 0 bases, with 10 bases spanning the gap.

Here the CDR3 DNA reads TGTGCCAGCAGTGAAGAGGGAGGGATAGATACGCAGTATTTT. Translation: CASSEEGGIDTQYF. The V and J genes are TRBV25-1 and TRBJ2-3; TRBD2 agrees at 7 bases. The germline CDR1 and CDR2 sequences are MGHDK and SYGVNS. The ends lost 2 bases at V and 5 bases at J; junction bases unmatched: 4. The CDR3 loop spans 14 amino acids.

CDR3 DNA sequence: TGTGCCACCAGCAGGTTACTGGACGCTTCAGGGACCCAGTACTTC. Protein product: CATSRLLDASGTQYF. The rearrangement links TRBV15 to TRBJ2-7; D gene unclear. Judging by the DNA end, TRBJ2-5 fits better; the J call may be wrong. CDR1 is LNHNV and CDR2 is YYDKDF in the germline V gene (reference sequence). There are 15 residues in the CDR3.

The chain couples TRBV6-1 to TRBJ1-5, with a weak D call TRBD1 (6 bases). This CDR3 has 14 amino acids. CDR1 and CDR2 (germline): MNHNS, SASEGT. V lost 6 bases and J lost 1, with 10 bases in between. CDR3 sequence (DNA): TGTGCCAGCAGGGACAGCTTAAGCAATCAGCCCCAGCATTTT. It specifies CASRDSLSNQPQHF.

This clonotype was detected only once. The chain recombines TRBV20-1 with TRBJ1-1; 8 bases agree with TRBD1. The germline V gene encodes CDR1 DFQATT and CDR2 SNEGSKA (reference sequence). CDR3 length equals 15 residues. V was pared by 5 bases and J by 3 bases, with 11 bases of the junction left unmatched. The CDR3: CSAPSDRGHYTEAFF. CDR3 DNA sequence: TGCAGTGCTCCCTCCGACAGGGGCCATTACACTGAAGCTTTCTTT.

The chain recombines TRBV20-1 with TRBJ2-1; D tentatively reads TRBD1 or TRBD2 (5 bases each). There are 14 residues in the CDR3. Trimming took 3 bases from V and 4 from J, leaving 13 bases between them. Germline V gives CDR1 DFQATT, CDR2 SNEGSKA (reference sequence). CDR3 coding DNA: TGCAGTGCTAGCGGCCGGGGACCTTACAATGAGCAGTTCTTC. Translated, it gives CSASGRGPYNEQFF.

This clonotype was found a few times. The V gene is TRBV12-3 or TRBV12-4, the J gene TRBJ2-3; 8 bases match TRBD2. CDR3 length: 16 amino acids. V shed 6 bases and J 3 bases; nucleotides not matched to a gene: 11. CDR3 nucleotide sequence: TGTGCCAGCAGCTATCCCGGGGGGGCCGGTACAGATACGCAGTATTTT. Translating gives CASSYPGGAGTDTQYF.

This clonotype appeared a single time. The gene calls are TRBV4-3 and TRBJ2-7; possible D gene TRBD2, 5 bases. Trimming removed 1 base from V and 3 bases from J, with 10 bases in between. CDR1 is LGHNA, CDR2 YSLEER, per germline. This CDR3 is built from 14 residues. CDR3 in amino acids: CASSQGETSYEQYF. CDR3 nucleotide sequence: TGCGCCAGCAGCCAAGGAGAAACTAGCTACGAGCAGTACTTC.

J is TRBJ2-5 and V is TRBV20-1, with D perhaps matching TRBD1 (6 bases). Trimming cost V 0 bases and J 5 bases, with 13 bases left between them. Per the germline V gene, CDR1 is DFQATT and CDR2 is SNEGSKA (reference sequence). The CDR3 length is 14 residues. The CDR3 loop reads CSARDGRGGETQYF. CDR3 DNA: TGCAGTGCTAGAGATGGCAGGGGCGGTGAGACCCAGTACTTC.

With respect to this clonotype: At one of its ends the junction is not consistent with the germline gene, which may arise from a read error. In DNA, the CDR3 is TGCAGTGCTACCAACCGGGACAGAACTATGGATAGCAATCAGCCCCGGCATTTT. As protein: CSATNRDRTMDSNQPRHF. This chain links TRBV20-1 with TRBJ1-5; 7 bases match TRBD1. This CDR3 contains 18 residues. Germline CDR1 and CDR2: DFQATT and SNEGSKA (reference sequence).

The chain carries TRBV24-1 and TRBJ1-6, with D uncertain. CDR3 length equals 13 residues. Between the trimmed V and J ends, which lost 7 bases and 7 bases, there was a span of 10 bases. The germline CDR1 and CDR2 sequences are KGHDR and SFDVKD. Here the CDR3 DNA reads TGTGCCACCAGCCACACAGACAATTCACCCCTCCACTTT. Amino acids: CATSHTDNSPLHF.

This chain joins TRBV6-5 and TRBJ2-1, with D possibly being TRBD2 (5 bases). This CDR3 is built from 16 residues. V was trimmed by 0 bases and J by 0 bases, leaving 9 bases between them. Germline lookup yields CDR1 MNHEY and CDR2 SVGAGI. For the CDR3, the DNA is TGTGCCAGCAGTTACTCGAGGGCCAGCTCCTACAATGAGCAGTTCTTC. It is translated as CASSYSRASSYNEQFF.

There are many counts of this clonotype. The V and J genes are TRBV6-1 and TRBJ2-5; maybe TRBD1 (6 bases). V lost 7 bases to trimming and J lost 0 bases, with 12 bases between them. This CDR3 has 14 amino acids. Germline V gives CDR1 MNHNS, CDR2 SASEGT. CDR3 region: CASTKTGNQETQYF. CDR3 sequence (DNA): TGTGCCAGCACCAAAACAGGGAACCAAGAGACCCAGTACTTC.

The genes are TRBV5-1 and TRBJ2-1, with 7 bases that match TRBD1. In germline, CDR1 is SGHRS, CDR2 YFSETQ. CDR3 length: 15 residues. Unmatched junction bases numbered 6, after V lost 4 bases and J lost 2 bases. The CDR3 loop is CASSHRTGTYNEQFF. DNA of the CDR3: TGCGCCAGCAGCCATAGGACAGGAACCTACAATGAGCAGTTCTTC.

The genes are TRBV29-1 and TRBJ1-4; no definite D call. This CDR3 is 11 amino acids long. V gave up 8 bases and J gave up 7 bases, with 11 bases separating them. Germline CDR1 and CDR2: SQVTM and ANQGSEA. The CDR3 loop is CSMTVGEKLFF. CDR3 DNA sequence: TGCAGCATGACGGTGGGTGAAAAACTGTTTTTT.